The 30 T cell receptor beta chains below all came from one sample that was sequenced in a study of blood T cell repertoires in COVID-19. The repertoire was sequenced with immunoSEQ multiplex PCR; TCRdb's copy has only in-frame clones and lacks some. This table has 150,000 or so clones, 79% appearing once. Material: peripheral blood. The receptors were gathered from a woman aged 55-70 years with COVID-19, enrolled during active disease.

V and J are TRBV2 and TRBJ2-3; TRBD2 matches 7 bases. Trimming cost V 9 bases and J 2 bases; bases outside gene matches: 8. Germline V gene data show CDR1 as SNHLY and CDR2 as FYNNEI. The CDR3 is made up of 14 amino acids. CDR3 sequence: CARGRGGFTDTQYF. The CDR3 nucleotides are TGTGCCAGGGGTCGCGGGGGATTCACAGATACGCAGTATTTT.

V is TRBV6-2 or TRBV6-3 and J is TRBJ2-4, with 13 nucleotides matching TRBD2. The CDR3 sequence is 19 residues long. Trimming removed 4 bases from V and 2 bases from J; junction bases left unmatched: 11. Germline V CDR1 and CDR2: MNHEY, SVGEGT. The CDR3 DNA reads TGTGCCAGCAGTTCTCCGGGACTAGCGGGATTTGGGACCAAAAACATTCAGTACTTC. Translating it yields CASSSPGLAGFGTKNIQYF.

This clone was counted a single time. The CDR3, as DNA: TGCGCCAGCAGCTTGCCAGGACAGGGAGTCACTGAAGCTTTCTTT. Amino acids: CASSLPGQGVTEAFF. The rearrangement links TRBV5-1 to TRBJ1-1, with TRBD1 matching over 8 bases. The CDR3 sequence is 15 residues long. The germline V gene has CDR1 SGHRS and CDR2 YFSETQ. Trimming took 1 base from V and 4 from J; bases not matched to a gene: 6.

The V and J genes are TRBV9 and TRBJ2-3; TRBD2 aligns across 7 bases. The CDR3 is 14 amino acids. Germline trimming cut 6 bases from V and 5 bases from J; bases unmatched to any gene: 9. From germline, CDR1 is SGDLS and CDR2 YYNGEE. CDR3 in DNA: TGTGCCAGCACCACCGGACTAGTTATAGATACGCAGTATTTT. Protein: CASTTGLVIDTQYF.

CDR3 in amino acids: CSVREGRESEAFF. The CDR3 bases are TGCAGCGTTAGGGAAGGGCGGGAGTCTGAAGCTTTCTTT. The chain joins TRBV29-1 to TRBJ1-1; D not certain. The V and J ends lost 5 bases and 6 bases respectively, with 16 bases between them. Germline CDR1 is SQVTM and CDR2 is ANQGSEA. CDR3 length: 13 amino acids.

CDR3 loop: CAWSIGSYGYTF. The CDR3 DNA reads TGTGCCTGGAGTATCGGTAGCTATGGCTACACCTTC. The rearrangement links TRBV30 to TRBJ1-2; D is unresolved. The CDR3 extends over 12 amino acids. V lost 2 bases to trimming and J lost 4 bases, with 8 bases between them. The V gene's germline CDR1 is GTSNPN and CDR2 SVGIG (reference sequence).

J is TRBJ2-7 and V is TRBV27, with 7 nucleotides matching TRBD2. This CDR3 comprises 15 residues. V dropped 3 bases and J dropped 1; count of bases not matched to a gene: 6. Germline loops: CDR1 MNHEY, CDR2 SMNVEV (reference sequence). This CDR3 is CASSFFGGGSYEQYF. The CDR3 DNA is TGTGCCAGCAGTTTCTTTGGGGGAGGGTCCTACGAGCAGTACTTC.

The genes are TRBV6-1 and TRBJ2-2; the D is unclear. The V gene lost 2 bases and the J gene lost 2 bases, with 18 bases spanning the gap. The CDR3 consists of 18 residues. Germline V gene sequence: CDR1 MNHNS, CDR2 SASEGT. The CDR3 region is CASSERTTKSRNTGELFF. As DNA, the CDR3 is TGTGCCAGCAGTGAACGAACTACAAAGTCCCGAAACACCGGGGAGCTGTTTTTT.

The gene calls are TRBV18 and TRBJ1-1, with TRBD1 matching over 7 bases. The CDR3 totals 14 residues. CDR1 and CDR2 (germline): KGHSH, LQKENI. V shed 6 bases, J shed 3 bases, and the junction held 7 bases outside the gene matches. For the CDR3, the DNA is TGTGCCAGCTCGCGACAGGGAAAGGACACTGAAGCTTTCTTT. Protein sequence: CASSRQGKDTEAFF.

This clone came up once. The chain is built from TRBV28 and TRBJ2-2; 13 bases fit TRBD2. CDR1 MDHEN and CDR2 SYDVKM come from the germline V gene. The CDR3 is 15 residues long. The junction had 4 bases not matched to a gene; V was cut back by 6 bases and J by 6 bases. The CDR3 coding sequence is TGTGCCAGCAGGAAGGGACTAGCGGGATCCGGGGAGCTGTTTTTT. Its translation: CASRKGLAGSGELFF.

The chain carries TRBV19 and TRBJ2-6, with a tentative D call TRBD2 (5 bases). V lost 7 bases and J lost 4, with 8 bases in between. The CDR3 length is 13 residues. Germline CDR1 and CDR2: LNHDA and SQIVND (reference sequence). The DNA of the CDR3 is TGTGCCAGTACCTCGGGGGGGGCCAACGTCCTGACTTTC. Protein: CASTSGGANVLTF.

This clone ranks as medium-sized (0.01 to 0.1%). CDR3 in DNA: TGTGCCAGCAGTTCGACAGCTATGAACACTGAAGCTTTCTTT. Residues: CASSSTAMNTEAFF. V is TRBV27 and J is TRBJ1-1, with D possibly TRBD1 on 5 matching bases. The CDR3 sequence is 14 residues long. The ends were cut back, 4 bases at V and 0 bases at J, with 9 bases in the middle. Germline V gene data show CDR1 as MNHEY and CDR2 as SMNVEV (reference sequence).

The chain links TRBV6-5 to TRBJ1-2; 7 bases are shared with TRBD1. Germline V CDR1 and CDR2: MNHEY, SVGAGI. The CDR3 totals 16 residues. V lost 2 bases to trimming and J lost 3 bases; unmatched junction nucleotides: 9. The CDR3 is CASSYIPFGQDYGYTF. The CDR3 bases are TGTGCCAGCAGTTACATTCCCTTTGGACAGGACTATGGCTACACCTTC.

About this clone itself: The same CDR3 also results from other DNA sequences found in this sample. V gene TRBV18 combines with J gene TRBJ2-5; 8 nucleotides agree with TRBD2. Germline assignment: CDR1 KGHSH and CDR2 LQKENI. V lost 2 bases, J lost 2 bases, and 4 bases stayed unmatched. This CDR3 contains 15 residues. The CDR3 DNA is TGTGCCAGCTCACCAAGCACTAGCGGACAAGAGACCCAGTACTTC. Protein sequence: CASSPSTSGQETQYF.

CDR3 sequence (DNA): TGCGCCAGCAGCTCCACCGGGGGGGGCACTGAAGCTTTCTTT. Amino acids: CASSSTGGGTEAFF. The genes are TRBV5-1 and TRBJ1-1; the D gene is possibly TRBD1 (5 bases). The V gene's germline CDR1 is SGHRS and CDR2 YFSETQ. The CDR3 length is 14 residues. Trimming removed 3 bases from V and 4 bases from J, with 13 bases in between.

The gene calls are TRBV4-2 and TRBJ2-5; tentative D call: TRBD2 (5 bases). V gave up 0 bases and J gave up 3 bases, with 8 bases separating them. CDR3 length: 14 amino acids. CDR1 is LGHNA and CDR2 is YNFKEQ in the germline V gene. The CDR3 spells CASSQESGEETQYF. CDR3 sequence (DNA): TGTGCCAGCAGCCAAGAATCCGGGGAAGAGACCCAGTACTTC.

V usage is TRBV28 and J usage is TRBJ2-5; TRBD2 is a possible D gene (6 bases). The V and J ends lost 5 bases and 0 bases respectively, with 13 bases between them. The CDR3 is 15 amino acids. Germline values: CDR1 MDHEN, CDR2 SYDVKM. CDR3 nucleotides: TGTGCCAGCAGTGATGTGGCGGGATACCAAGAGACCCAGTACTTC. Translation: CASSDVAGYQETQYF. The full variable domain, completed using reference TRBV28 and TRBJ2-5, is DVKVTQSSRYLVKRTGEKVFLECVQDMDHENMFWYRQDPGLGLRLIYFSYDVKMKEKGDIPEGYSVSREKKERFSLILESASTNQTSMYLCASSDVAGYQETQYFGPGTRLLVL.

The chain links TRBV28 to TRBJ1-1, with unresolved D. V dropped 8 bases and J dropped 0 bases, with 13 bases sitting between them. CDR1 and CDR2 from the germline V gene are MDHEN and SYDVKM. This CDR3 contains 14 residues. Here the CDR3 DNA reads TGTGCCAGCTGTGCACCGGGGATGAACACTGAAGCTTTCTTT. Its translation: CASCAPGMNTEAFF. The full variable domain, with the rest looked up from reference TRBV28 and TRBJ1-1, is DVKVTQSSRYLVKRTGEKVFLECVQDMDHENMFWYRQDPGLGLRLIYFSYDVKMKEKGDIPEGYSVSREKKERFSLILESASTNQTSMYLCASCAPGMNTEAFFGQGTRLTVV.

V gene TRBV5-8 combines with J gene TRBJ1-4; D is unclear. This CDR3 has 17 residues. V was pared by 3 bases and J by 0 bases, with 15 bases between. Germline lookup yields CDR1 SGHTS and CDR2 YDEGEE. The CDR3 DNA sequence: TGTGCCAGCAGCTCGGCTAACAGAACCGCAACTAATGAAAAACTGTTTTTT. Translating it yields CASSSANRTATNEKLFF. Complete variable domain (other parts from reference TRBV5-8 and TRBJ1-4): EAGVTQSPTHLIKTRGQQATLRCSPISGHTSVYWYQQALGLGLQFLLWYDEGEERNRGNFPPRFSGRQFPNYSSELNVNALELEDSALYLCASSSANRTATNEKLFFGSGTQLSVL.

The chain uses TRBV6-5 and TRBJ1-2, with D possibly matching TRBD1 (5 bases). V gave up 7 bases and J gave up 7 bases, with 19 bases separating them. This CDR3 has 14 residues. Germline CDR1 MNHEY, CDR2 SVGAGI. The CDR3 protein is CASNSQESYGGYTF. The CDR3 nucleotides are TGTGCCAGCAACTCACAGGAGTCCTATGGTGGCTACACCTTC.

The chain combines TRBV9 with TRBJ2-5; 13 bases match TRBD2. The ends lost 4 bases at V and 4 bases at J; junction bases unmatched: 7. This CDR3 has 16 residues. Germline assignment: CDR1 SGDLS and CDR2 YYNGEE. The CDR3 sequence is CASSPRWTSGRETQYF. DNA for the CDR3: TGTGCCAGCAGCCCTCGTTGGACTAGCGGGAGAGAGACCCAGTACTTC.

The chain combines TRBV9 with TRBJ2-1, with 10 bases lining up with TRBD1. This CDR3 spans 17 amino acids. V gave up 3 bases and J gave up 6 bases; unmatched junction bases: 12. Germline values: CDR1 SGDLS, CDR2 YYNGEE. CDR3 sequence (DNA): TGTGCCAGCAGCGACCGTTGGGGGACAGGGGAGATCAATGAGCAGTTCTTC. As protein: CASSDRWGTGEINEQFF.

The CDR3 reads CASSMRLAGGYNEQFF. In nucleotides, the CDR3 is TGTGCCAGTAGTATGCGACTAGCGGGAGGGTACAATGAGCAGTTCTTC. The V gene is TRBV19, the J gene TRBJ2-1, with 14 bases lining up with TRBD2. Germline V gene data show CDR1 as LNHDA and CDR2 as SQIVND (reference sequence). The CDR3 is made up of 16 amino acids. V shed 3 bases, J shed 4 bases, and the junction held 2 bases outside the gene matches. The entire variable domain, with the rest obtained from reference TRBV19 and TRBJ2-1, is as follows: DGGITQSPKYLFRKEGQNVTLSCEQNLNHDAMYWYRQDPGQGLRLIYYSQIVNDFQKGDIAEGYSVSREKKESFPLTVTSAQKNPTAFYLCASSMRLAGGYNEQFFGPGTRLTVL.

The V call is TRBV19, the J call TRBJ2-5, with D maybe TRBD1 (5 bases). Germline CDR1 is LNHDA and CDR2 is SQIVND (reference sequence). This CDR3 has 12 amino acids. Trimming removed 2 bases from V and 4 bases from J, with 5 bases in between. CDR3 protein: CASSIRGETQYF. The DNA of the CDR3 is TGTGCCAGTAGTATAAGGGGAGAGACCCAGTACTTC.

This clone was recorded only once. V is TRBV21-1 and J is TRBJ1-4. TRBV21-1 is labeled a pseudogene. The CDR3 runs 12 residues. The CDR3 here is CASSKAGGKLFF. In DNA form, the CDR3 reads TGTGCCAGCAGCAAGGCCGGAGGAAAACTGTTTTTT.

This chain links TRBV5-1 with TRBJ1-1, with D perhaps matching TRBD1 (6 bases). This CDR3 spans 12 amino acids. Germline CDR1 SGHRS, CDR2 YFSETQ. Trimming removed 0 bases from V and 7 bases from J, with 7 bases in between. The CDR3 DNA follows: TGCGCCAGCAGCTTGGAACAGGGTGAAGCTTTCTTT. Protein product: CASSLEQGEAFF.

The chain is built from TRBV25-1 and TRBJ2-1; 7 bases are shared with TRBD2. There are 15 residues in the CDR3. CDR1 and CDR2 from the germline V gene are MGHDK and SYGVNS. Trimming at V came to 1 base and at J to 8 bases, leaving 8 bases not matched to a gene. The CDR3 reads CASSESTGGGYEQFF. The CDR3 DNA reads TGTGCCAGCAGTGAATCCACGGGAGGAGGATATGAGCAGTTCTTC.

V is TRBV12-3 or TRBV12-4 and J is TRBJ1-4; D remains ambiguous. V was trimmed by 3 bases and J by 8 bases, leaving 10 bases between them. This CDR3 spans 13 amino acids. CDR3 sequence: CASSFIRGEKLFF. The CDR3 DNA reads as TGTGCCAGCAGTTTCATTAGAGGGGAAAAACTGTTTTTT.

The chain recombines TRBV19 with TRBJ1-2; D unresolved. The CDR3 spans 12 residues. V shed 3 bases and J shed 7 bases, with 9 bases lying between them. Looked up from germline, CDR1 is LNHDA and CDR2 is SQIVND (reference sequence). CDR3 amino acids: CASSIRSGGYTF. In DNA, the CDR3 is TGTGCCAGTAGTATCCGGTCGGGTGGCTACACCTTC.

The gene calls are TRBV3-1 (or the pseudogene TRBV3-2) and TRBJ1-4; D not certain. Germline loops: CDR1 LGHDT, CDR2 YNNKEL (reference sequence). Trimming pared 4 bases from V and 12 bases from J, leaving 12 bases between. The CDR3 sequence is 12 residues long. CDR3 residues: CASSPTRGQLFF. In DNA, the CDR3 is TGTGCCAGCAGCCCAACACGAGGCCAACTGTTTTTT.